This TCR beta chain was retrieved from a study of vaccination and CD4 T cells after COVID-19. Overall study: Cells received overlapping spike peptides from SARS-CoV-2, HCoV-NL63, HCoV-OC43 and HCoV-229E as stimulation. Study-wide results and caveats: Nearly all convalescent vaccine-specific clones, 304 of 307, recognized only SARS-CoV-2 spike. The study found that a median roughly 89% of reactive clones in convalescent patients appeared only post-vaccination.

Of note for this clonotype: Its antigen is currently unknown.

Cultured CD4+ T-cell DNA underwent Oncomine TCR Beta short-read sequencing. TCRdb redid the calling of the PCR reads with MiXCR, one entry per CDR3 protein. The repertoire holds over 14,000 distinct CDR3 sequences, roughly 73% seen once, with 11% in the top ten. Treatment described: approximately nine-day PBMC culture with coronavirus spike peptide pools or control peptides (ViraFEST assay). Peptide pools at approximately 10 ug/ml stimulated 2 million or so PBMCs per well with about 9.5 IU/ml IL-2. CDR1 and CDR2 (germline): SNHLY, FYNNEI. The V end was cut by 3 bases, the J end by 3 bases, with 3 bases between. CDR3 size: 11 residues.

The origin of this receptor is a human donor who had recovered from COVID-19. Sequencing was performed on CD4+ T cells from blood, cultured in vitro. This rearrangement joins TRBV2 to TRBJ2-7, with D hard to call. The DNA of the CDR3 is TGTGCCAGCAGTGAGGGCTACGAGCAGTACTTC. Its protein is CASSEGYEQYF.